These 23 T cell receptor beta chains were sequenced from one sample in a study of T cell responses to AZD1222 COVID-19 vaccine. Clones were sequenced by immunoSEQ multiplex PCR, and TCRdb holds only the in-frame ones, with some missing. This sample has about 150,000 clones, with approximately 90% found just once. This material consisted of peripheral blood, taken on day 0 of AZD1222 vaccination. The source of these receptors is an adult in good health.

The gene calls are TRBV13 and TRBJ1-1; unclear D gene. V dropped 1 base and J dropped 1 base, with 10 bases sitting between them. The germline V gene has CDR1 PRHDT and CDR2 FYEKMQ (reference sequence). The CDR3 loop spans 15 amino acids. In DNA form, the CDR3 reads TGTGCCAGCAGCTTAGAAAGGGTTGGGAACACTGAAGCTTTCTTT. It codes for CASSLERVGNTEAFF.

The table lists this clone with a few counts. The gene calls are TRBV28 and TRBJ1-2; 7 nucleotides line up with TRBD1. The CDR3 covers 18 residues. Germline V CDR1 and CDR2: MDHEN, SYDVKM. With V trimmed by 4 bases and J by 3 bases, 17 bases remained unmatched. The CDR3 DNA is TGTGCCAGCAGTTATGTCGGGTTTACAGGGGACCCTCACTATGGCTACACCTTC. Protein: CASSYVGFTGDPHYGYTF.

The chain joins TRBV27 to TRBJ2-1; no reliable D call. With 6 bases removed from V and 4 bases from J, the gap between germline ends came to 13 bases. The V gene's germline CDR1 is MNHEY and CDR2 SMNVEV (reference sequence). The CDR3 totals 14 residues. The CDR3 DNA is TGTGCCAGCAGACGTTCTCTCCAATACAATGAGCAGTTCTTC. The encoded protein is CASRRSLQYNEQFF.

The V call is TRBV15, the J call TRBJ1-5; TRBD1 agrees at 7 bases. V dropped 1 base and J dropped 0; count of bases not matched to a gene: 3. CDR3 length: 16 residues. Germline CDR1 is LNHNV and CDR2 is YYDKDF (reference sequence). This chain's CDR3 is CATSRARDSSNQPQHF. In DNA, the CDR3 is TGTGCCACCAGCAGAGCCCGGGACAGTAGCAATCAGCCCCAGCATTTT.

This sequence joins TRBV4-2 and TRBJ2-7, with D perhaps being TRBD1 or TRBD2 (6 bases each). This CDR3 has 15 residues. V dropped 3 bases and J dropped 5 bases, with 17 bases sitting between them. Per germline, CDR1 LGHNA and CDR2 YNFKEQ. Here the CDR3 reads CASSQEGGTVHEQYF. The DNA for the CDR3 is TGTGCCAGCAGCCAGGAGGGGGGTACGGTTCACGAGCAGTACTTC.

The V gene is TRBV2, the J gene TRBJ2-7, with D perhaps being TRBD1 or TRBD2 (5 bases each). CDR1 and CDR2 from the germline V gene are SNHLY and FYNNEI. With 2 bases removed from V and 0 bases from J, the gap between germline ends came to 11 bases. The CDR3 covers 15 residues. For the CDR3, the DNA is TGTGCCAGCAGTGAATATCGAGGGGTCTCCTACGAGCAGTACTTC. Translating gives CASSEYRGVSYEQYF. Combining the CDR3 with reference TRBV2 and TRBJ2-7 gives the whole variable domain EPEVTQTPSHQVTQMGQEVILRCVPISNHLYFYWYRQILGQKVEFLVSFYNNEISEKSEIFDDQFSVERPDGSNFTLKIRSTKLEDSAMYFCASSEYRGVSYEQYFGPGTRLTVT.

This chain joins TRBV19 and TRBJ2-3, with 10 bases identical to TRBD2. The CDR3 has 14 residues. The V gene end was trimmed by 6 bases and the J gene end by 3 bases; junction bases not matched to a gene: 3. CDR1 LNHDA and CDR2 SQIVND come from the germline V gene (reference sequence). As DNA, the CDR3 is TGTGCCAGTAGAGGGACTAGCGTTACAGATACGCAGTATTTT. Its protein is CASRGTSVTDTQYF.

CDR3 residues: CASSLSGLGRVNEKLFF. In DNA, the CDR3 is TGTGCCAGCAGTTTATCCGGCCTGGGGAGGGTAAATGAAAAACTGTTTTTT. This chain links TRBV28 with TRBJ1-4; unclear D gene. Germline V gene lookup returns CDR1 MDHEN and CDR2 SYDVKM. The length of the CDR3 is 17 residues. Trimming took 1 base from V and 5 from J, leaving 17 bases between them.

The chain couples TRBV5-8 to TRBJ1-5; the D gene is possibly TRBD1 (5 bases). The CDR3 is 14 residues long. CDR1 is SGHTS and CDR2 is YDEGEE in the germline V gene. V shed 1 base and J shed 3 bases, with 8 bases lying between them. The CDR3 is CASSLRQFNQPQHF. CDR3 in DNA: TGTGCCAGCAGCTTGCGACAGTTCAATCAGCCCCAGCATTTT. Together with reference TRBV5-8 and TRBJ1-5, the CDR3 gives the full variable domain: EAGVTQSPTHLIKTRGQQATLRCSPISGHTSVYWYQQALGLGLQFLLWYDEGEERNRGNFPPRFSGRQFPNYSSELNVNALELEDSALYLCASSLRQFNQPQHFGDGTRLSIL.

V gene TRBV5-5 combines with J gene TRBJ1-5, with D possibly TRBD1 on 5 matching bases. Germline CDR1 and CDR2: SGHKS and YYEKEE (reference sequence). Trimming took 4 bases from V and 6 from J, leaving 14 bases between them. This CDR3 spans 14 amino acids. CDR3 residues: CASSGDGGFQPQHF. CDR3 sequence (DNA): TGTGCCAGCAGCGGAGACGGGGGTTTTCAGCCCCAGCATTTT.

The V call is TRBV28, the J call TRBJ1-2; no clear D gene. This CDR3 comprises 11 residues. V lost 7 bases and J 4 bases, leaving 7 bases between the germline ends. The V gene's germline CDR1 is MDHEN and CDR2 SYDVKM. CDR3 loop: CASTSFYGYTF. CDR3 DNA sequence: TGTGCCAGCACATCTTTCTATGGCTACACCTTC.

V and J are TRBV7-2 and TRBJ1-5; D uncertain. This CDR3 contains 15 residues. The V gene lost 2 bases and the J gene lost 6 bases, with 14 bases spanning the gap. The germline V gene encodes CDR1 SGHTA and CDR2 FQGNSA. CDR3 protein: CASSLIKALAQPQHF. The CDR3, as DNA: TGTGCCAGCAGCTTAATAAAAGCCCTGGCTCAGCCCCAGCATTTT.

The CDR3 loop reads CASSYSGSYNEQFF. The CDR3 DNA reads as TGTGCCAGCAGTTACTCGGGCTCCTACAATGAGCAGTTCTTC. The genes are TRBV6-5 and TRBJ2-1; D remains unclear. The ends were cut back, 0 bases at V and 0 bases at J, with 3 bases in the middle. This CDR3 contains 14 residues. Germline CDR1 is MNHEY and CDR2 is SVGAGI.

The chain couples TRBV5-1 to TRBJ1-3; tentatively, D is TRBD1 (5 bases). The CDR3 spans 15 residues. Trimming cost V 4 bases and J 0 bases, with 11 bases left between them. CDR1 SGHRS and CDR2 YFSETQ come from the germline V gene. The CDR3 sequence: CASSPGLSSGNTIYF. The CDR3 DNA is TGCGCCAGCAGCCCGGGACTCAGCTCTGGAAACACCATATATTTT.

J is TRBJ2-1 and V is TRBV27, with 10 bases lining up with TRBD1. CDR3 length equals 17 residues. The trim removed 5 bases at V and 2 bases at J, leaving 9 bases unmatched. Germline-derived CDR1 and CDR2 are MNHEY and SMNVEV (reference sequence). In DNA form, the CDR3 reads TGTGCCAGCAGTCCGACACCGGGACAGGGGACCTACAATGAGCAGTTCTTC. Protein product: CASSPTPGQGTYNEQFF.

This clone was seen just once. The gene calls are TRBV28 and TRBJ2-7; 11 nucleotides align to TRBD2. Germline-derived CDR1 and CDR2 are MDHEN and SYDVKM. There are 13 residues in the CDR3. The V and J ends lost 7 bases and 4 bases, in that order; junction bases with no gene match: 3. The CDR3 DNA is TGTGCCAGCACAACTAGCGGGAGTTACGAGCAGTACTTC. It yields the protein CASTTSGSYEQYF.

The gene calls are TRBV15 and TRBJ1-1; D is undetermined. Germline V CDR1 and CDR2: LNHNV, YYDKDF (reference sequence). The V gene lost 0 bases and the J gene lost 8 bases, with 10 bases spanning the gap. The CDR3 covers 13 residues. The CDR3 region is CATSRDLRREAFF. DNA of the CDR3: TGTGCCACCAGCAGAGATCTAAGGCGAGAAGCTTTCTTT. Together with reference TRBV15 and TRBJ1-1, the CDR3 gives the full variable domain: DAMVIQNPRYQVTQFGKPVTLSCSQTLNHNVMYWYQQKSSQAPKLLFHYYDKDFNNEADTPDNFQSRRPNTSFCFLDIRSPGLGDTAMYLCATSRDLRREAFFGQGTRLTVV.

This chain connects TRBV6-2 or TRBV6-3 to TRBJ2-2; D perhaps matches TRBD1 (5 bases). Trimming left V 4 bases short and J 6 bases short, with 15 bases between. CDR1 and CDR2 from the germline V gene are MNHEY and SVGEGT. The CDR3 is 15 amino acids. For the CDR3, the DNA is TGTGCCAGCAGTTTGGGGCAGAGTGACGCCGGGGAGCTGTTTTTT. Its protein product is CASSLGQSDAGELFF.

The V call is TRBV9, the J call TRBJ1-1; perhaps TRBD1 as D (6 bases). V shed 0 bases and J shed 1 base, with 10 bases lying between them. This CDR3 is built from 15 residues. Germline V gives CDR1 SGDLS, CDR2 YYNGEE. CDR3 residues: CASSVGQGKNTEAFF. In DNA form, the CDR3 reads TGTGCCAGCAGCGTAGGCCAGGGGAAGAACACTGAAGCTTTCTTT.

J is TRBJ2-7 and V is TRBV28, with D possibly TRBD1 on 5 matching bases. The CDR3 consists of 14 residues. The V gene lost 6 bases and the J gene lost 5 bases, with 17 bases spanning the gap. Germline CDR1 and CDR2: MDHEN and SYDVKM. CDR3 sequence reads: CASSTPQGIHEQYF. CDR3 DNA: TGTGCCAGCAGCACCCCTCAGGGTATCCACGAGCAGTACTTC.

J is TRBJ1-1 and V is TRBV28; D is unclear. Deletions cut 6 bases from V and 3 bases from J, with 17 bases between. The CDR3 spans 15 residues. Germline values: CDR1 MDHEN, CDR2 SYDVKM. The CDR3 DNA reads TGTGCCAGCAGCTTCGGTCTCCCGCGGGACACTGAAGCTTTCTTT. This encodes CASSFGLPRDTEAFF.

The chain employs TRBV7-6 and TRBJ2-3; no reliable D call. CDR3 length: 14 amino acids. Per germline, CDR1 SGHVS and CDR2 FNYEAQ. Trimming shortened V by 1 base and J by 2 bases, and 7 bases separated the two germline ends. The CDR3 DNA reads TGTGCCAGCAGCTTAGGCGGTCCCACAGATACGCAGTATTTT. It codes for CASSLGGPTDTQYF.

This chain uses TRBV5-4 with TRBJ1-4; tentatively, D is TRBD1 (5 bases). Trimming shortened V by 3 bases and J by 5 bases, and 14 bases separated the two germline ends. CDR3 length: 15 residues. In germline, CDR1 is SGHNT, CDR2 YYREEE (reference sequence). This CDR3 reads CASSSGTEANEKLFF. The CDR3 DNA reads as TGTGCCAGCAGCTCAGGGACGGAGGCAAATGAAAAACTGTTTTTT.